This T cell receptor beta chain is from a study of cytomegalovirus exposure and HLA in healthy donors (dated by TCRdb to the late 2010s). The study in broad terms: An earlier analysis of some 500 of the donors reported 250 to 300 Gb of sequence data and approximately 110 million unique TCR beta sequences from about 200 million T cells. An early release covering roughly 640 HLA-typed donors comprised about 320 gigabases of sequencing data and tens of millions of unique TCR sequences. Among the roughly 400 genotyped donors, around 81% belonged to the genetic ancestry cluster associated with self-reported Caucasian donors. The study was designed to test whether signatures of past pathogen exposure could be identified by cataloging public T cell receptors. Using immunosequencing, the study profiled T cell repertoires from 640 or so subjects and related those repertoires to cytomegalovirus serostatus. Besides the first cohort of about 730 subjects, a separate validation cohort made up of about 120 different subjects was used. High-throughput TCR immunosequencing, statistical association of individual TCRs with disease status, and machine learning were combined to predict cytomegalovirus infection status. To study patterns of TCR occurrence, a later analysis re-analyzed previously published TCR beta repertoires from 550 to 800 donors and added high-resolution HLA genotyping. In the later analysis, no new phenotypic data were used to find candidate immune exposures; instead, reliance was placed on TCR beta sequences and their occurrence across donors. In an earlier analysis of roughly 580 of the donors, high-throughput TCR beta sequencing was used to judge whether each TCR beta V gene segment behaved as functional or pseudogenic. Donor age, sex, ethnicity and CMV serostatus were collected together with the repertoire data. A later genetic analysis took genome-wide SNP genotypes for about 55% of the roughly 700 donors and used that subset as a discovery cohort. All discovery cohort repertoires had been generated using a single sequencing platform. Class I and class II HLA loci were covered by the typing at four-digit resolution. Typing coverage differed by locus: A, B, C, DRB1 and DQB1 were typed in about 629-640 donors, DQA1 in roughly 510, DPA1 in some 600, and DPB1 in 450 to 480. Because of strong linkage in the cohort, roughly five DR-DQ haplotypes were treated as single units for association and clustering. Among 300 to 450 genotyped donors of the cohort, an average of roughly 240,000 unique TCR beta nucleotide sequences were sequenced per donor, roughly 20% of them non-productive. Paper-wide results and their limitations: This cohort had only TCR beta chains sequenced, and the lack of alpha or paired-chain data limited which features could be detected. Compared with equally common non-associated chains, HLA-associated TCR beta chains in a later analysis were more clonally expanded and had lower generation probabilities. According to a later analysis, TCR association rates differed among HLA loci, with DRB1 alleles showing the most associated TCRs and HLA-C alleles showing the fewest. When HLA alleles, especially DR and DQ, strongly co-occurred, TCR associations were difficult to assign to individual alleles. In an earlier analysis of around 600 of the donors, most TCR beta V segments appeared in productive rearrangements about 90% or about 30% of the time, broadly matching IMGT annotations. CMV serostatus was the only immune exposure information available for the cohort. The authors suggested that the approach could potentially be extended to other disease states and immunological phenotypes. In vitro tests confirmed that a few of the cytomegalovirus-associated TCR beta chains recognize cytomegalovirus antigens. According to a later genetic analysis, donors in an Asian-associated ancestry cluster had fewer N-insertions in productive TCRs than the approximately 700-donor mean. A further reported finding was that TCR beta sequences accurately predicted the HLA-A and HLA-B alleles for most subjects in the first cohort. The sequencing pipeline was judged likely to have produced a cluster of highly shared sequence variants as a technical artifact. According to a later analysis, parvovirus B19, influenza, CMV and Epstein-Barr virus appeared linked to several top co-occurrence clusters. Because counts were too low, 15 to 20 rarely observed V segments, including chromosome 9 orphons, were excluded from the earlier analysis of several hundred of the donors. In a later analysis, most CMV-associated TCR beta chains were found to appear HLA-restricted, with HLA associations seemingly driven largely by CMV exposure. Roughly uniform sequencing depth across donors was assumed in presence/absence analyses, although this assumption may not hold. Because HLA typing was missing for some donors at each locus, association tests included only the typed subset. Most TCR sequences were seen in very few donors, while some public TCRs were found in many individuals. A later analysis associated 15,000 or so TCR beta sequences with specific HLA alleles at a false discovery rate of 0.05. Some IMGT-functional V segments, including TRBV6-2 and TRBV6-3, could not be distinguished by the 87-base-pair reads and were therefore excluded. An association between a missense DCLRE1C variant and V-gene and J-gene trimming of TCR beta chains was found in a later genetic analysis and replicated in an independent cohort. Linkage disequilibrium might explain the correlated functional status among segregating V segments, but an unknown experimental factor could not be ruled out. The study listed around 160 TCR beta chains as associated with cytomegalovirus. The classifier was reported to diagnose cytomegalovirus status with high specificity and sensitivity in both the original cohort and the validation cohort.

Libraries were made using the immunoSEQ multiplex PCR assay. The multiplex PCR relied on a mix of 60 forward primers for TCR Vbeta segments and 13 reverse primers for TCR Jbeta segments. Amplification of the CDR3 region of rearranged TCR beta genes was performed with a multiplex PCR assay on genomic DNA. On the Illumina HiSeq System, the amplified TCR beta libraries were sequenced as 87-base-pair reads. Per the authors' processing: A later analysis tallied about 77 million unique TCR beta chains across the roughly 610 repertoires, and approximately 11 million of those chains were shared by two or more donors. A nearest-neighbor algorithm error-corrected the raw reads and collapsed the reads into unique sequences, merging closely related sequences to remove PCR and sequencing errors. V, D and J gene segments were assigned by aligning CDR3 sequences to IMGT reference sequences. For a sequence to be retained, at least a six-nucleotide match to both a V gene segment and a J gene segment was required. Rearrangements were classified as productive when the CDR3 lacked stop codons and remained in frame with V and J, and all other rearrangements were classified as non-productive. Following IMGT convention, CDR3 was defined as the stretch from the second conserved V-encoded cysteine to the conserved J-encoded phenylalanine. Sequences without an unambiguous match to a single V gene segment were excluded from the earlier analysis of several hundred of the donors. In an earlier analysis of a few hundred of the donors, a V segment was called functional when productive rearrangements were above 56.7%, and segregating when the standard deviation between donors exceeded 5%. To diagnose cytomegalovirus status from the catalog of TCR beta chain sequences, a statistical classification framework was built. A later analysis assigned V and J genes by comparing TCR nucleotide sequences with IMGT/GENE-DB human TR gene sequences. In a later analysis, CDR3 sequences and most-parsimonious VDJ recombination scenarios were assigned using the TCRdist pipeline. A later analysis defined each TCR beta chain by its CDR3 amino acid sequence plus V-gene family, and excluded reads lacking a unique V-gene family. A later analysis removed 500 to 600 highly shared, low-generation-probability nucleotide sequences to deal with suspected cross-contamination and a sequencing artifact. A later analysis calculated a clonal expansion index for each public chain from normalized within-repertoire ranks of inferred template counts. A later analysis computed generation probabilities with a VDJ recombination model fitted to out-of-frame rearrangements, and checked the results against IGoR. A later analysis scored TCR-TCR, TCR-HLA and TCR-CMV co-occurrence with hypergeometric tests, applying a repertoire-size bias correction to TCR pairs. In a later analysis, false discovery rates were estimated by permuting HLA or CMV assignments 20 times. In a later analysis, co-occurring TCRs were grouped with DBSCAN, and TCRdist sequence similarity was added when clustering was performed within HLA-allele-positive subsets. Repertoires with fewer than 30,000 or more than 120,000 public chains, plus five repertoires with anomalous nucleotide sharing, were excluded from co-occurrence clustering. The table was pulled from immuneACCESS by TCRdb, which kept in-frame rearrangements only. Such tables lose some clones; where checked, under half of the loss comes from unresolved V genes, and the rest has no known cause. The DNA gave D and trimming, while V, J and clone size come from that table. Recorded for this sample are roughly 110,000 clones; roughly three quarters of them occurred a single time. The ten largest make up roughly 2% of the sample.

Concerning this clone itself: This clone's antigen is unknown. The sample holds no much larger clone one base away, and base qualities are not on file.

In total, around 600 healthy bone marrow donors made up the cohort. At the time of sampling, every cohort member was nominally healthy, though immune exposures that went unrecorded were likely present. The donor was CMV seronegative and was included in the group of several hundred seronegative cohort members. Every donor gave a peripheral blood sample, and the peripheral blood mononuclear cells from that sample were used for TCR beta sequencing. Genomic DNA extraction from the blood cell samples was performed with the Qiagen DNeasy Blood Extraction Kit. V is reduced by 4 bases and J by 3 bases, leaving a spacing of 12 bases between them. From the cysteine through the phenylalanine, the CDR3 covers 13 amino acids. Of the read, only the CDR3 DNA is kept; its 39 bases are in frame from base 1. Reading the germline V gene gives CDR1 SQVTM and CDR2 ANQGSEA.

The chain uses TRBV29-1 and TRBJ1-1, and perhaps TRBD1 as D gene, on 6 matching bases. This sequence was found in a man aged 18 to 30 in good health and CMV-seronegative. The sample consisted of PBMCs. The DNA reads TGCAGCGTTGTGACCGGGGGGCACACTGAAGCTTTCTTT. Its product reads: CSVVTGGHTEAFF.